The 11 T cell receptor gamma chains listed next were all sequenced from one sample in a study of gamma-delta T cells after stem cell transplantation. TCRdb reran clone calling via CATT on the RT-PCR reads. The sample holds 700 to 750 gamma-chain clones, 30% to 45% seen once. The sequenced sample was gamma-delta T cells. The source is a human donor. It is not recorded whose cells these are; they may come from a transplant donor.

This clone is labeled large (0.1 to 1%). The chain recombines TRGV9 with TRGJP. The J gene comes from matching the DNA to germline here; TCRdb lacks it. The CDR3 runs to 18 residues. V gave up 2 bases and J gave up 5 bases; unmatched junction bases: 9. CDR1 and CDR2 from the germline V gene are GITISATS and ISYDGTV (reference sequence). The CDR3 sequence: CALWEARPEELGKKIKVF. The CDR3 DNA is TGTGCCTTGTGGGAGGCCCGGCCCGAAGAGTTGGGCAAAAAAATCAAGGTATTT.

In its sample, this clone is large. Different DNA sequences within this sample yield the same CDR3. This chain joins TRGV9 and TRGJ1 or TRGJ2. The J gene, left out of TCRdb, was set here by checking the DNA against germline. Germline V gene lookup returns CDR1 GITISATS and CDR2 ISYDGTV (reference sequence). This CDR3 spans 13 amino acids. Unmatched junction bases numbered 14, after V lost 3 bases and J lost 12 bases. The CDR3 sequence is CALWELAARGKLF. In nucleotides, the CDR3 is TGTGCCTTGTGGGAGCTCGCCGCTCGGGGGAAACTCTTT.

This clone has just a few counts. The sample holds other DNA sequences that translate to the same CDR3. The chain couples TRGV9 to TRGJP. No J segment appears in TCRdb, so it was assigned here by matching the sequence to germline. V gave up 2 bases and J gave up 4 bases; unmatched junction bases: 2. Germline CDR1 reads GITISATS; CDR2 reads ISYDGTV (reference sequence). This CDR3 has 16 amino acids. In nucleotides, the CDR3 is TGTGCCTTGTGGGAGGCACAAGAGTTGGGCAAAAAAATCAAGGTATTT. Translation: CALWEAQELGKKIKVF.

Only a few counts were recorded for this clone. This sequence joins TRGV9 and TRGJ1 or TRGJ2. TCRdb records no J gene; here it was assigned by comparing the DNA to germline. This CDR3 has 11 residues. V shed 2 bases, J shed 8 bases, and the junction held 3 bases outside the gene matches. Germline V gene lookup returns CDR1 GITISATS and CDR2 ISYDGTV (reference sequence). CDR3 amino acids: CALWEDDKKLF. The CDR3 coding sequence is TGTGCCTTGTGGGAGGACGATAAGAAACTCTTT.

This clone is categorized as large. The chain carries TRGV3 and TRGJ1 or TRGJ2. Here the J gene came from matching the DNA to germline, since TCRdb omits it. The junction had 10 bases not matched to a gene; V was cut back by 0 bases and J by 8 bases. In germline, CDR1 is VTNTFY, CDR2 YDVSTARD (reference sequence). The CDR3 is made up of 14 amino acids. CDR3 protein: CATWDRLHPDKKLF. For the CDR3, the DNA is TGTGCCACCTGGGACAGGCTCCATCCCGATAAGAAACTCTTT.

This sequence joins TRGV2 and TRGJP2. Matching the DNA to germline supplied the J gene, which TCRdb does not give. This CDR3 is 15 amino acids long. The V and J ends lost 5 bases and 2 bases, in that order; junction bases with no gene match: 8. Per the germline V gene, CDR1 is EGSNGY and CDR2 is YDSYNSKV. CDR3 region: CATWGGGSSDWIKTF. CDR3 nucleotide sequence: TGTGCCACCTGGGGAGGGGGGAGTAGTGATTGGATCAAGACGTTT.

On this clone itself: A read error is the likely source, as a far larger clone sits one nucleotide away. The chain joins TRGV8 to TRGJP1. The J gene was missing in TCRdb and was found by matching the end of the DNA to germline. This CDR3 has 14 amino acids. Germline V gene lookup returns CDR1 VENAVY and CDR2 YDSYNSRV. The CDR3 region has the DNA TGTGCCACCTGGGATAATACCACTGGTTGGCTCAAGATATTT. Its protein is CATWDNTTGWLKIF.

This clone occurred a few times. This chain uses TRGV4 with TRGJ1 or TRGJ2. The J gene, absent from TCRdb, was called here by matching the DNA to germline. Germline CDR1 EGSTGY, CDR2 YDSYTSSV. The CDR3 consists of 14 residues. J gave up 3 bases and V 0 bases, and 5 bases lay outside the gene matches. CDR3 protein: CATWDGRSYYKKLF. For the CDR3, the DNA is TGTGCCACCTGGGATGGGCGGTCTTATTATAAGAAACTCTTT.

This clone was seen a few times. A much larger clone is a single base away; this may be a read error. The chain is built from TRGV9 and TRGJP. As TCRdb names no J gene, one was assigned here on the basis of a DNA match to germline. Germline V lookup: CDR1 GITISATS, CDR2 ISYDGTV (reference sequence). CDR3 length: 16 amino acids. Here the CDR3 DNA reads TGTGCCTTGTGGGAGGTACAAGAGTTGGGCAAAAAAGTCAAGGTATTT. Its protein product is CALWEVQELGKKVKVF.

This chain connects TRGV4 to TRGJP. The J gene was not available in TCRdb and was assigned here by matching the DNA to germline segments. This CDR3 contains 16 residues. The V and J ends lost 1 base and 6 bases, in that order; junction bases with no gene match: 3. Germline CDR1 reads EGSTGY; CDR2 reads YDSYTSSV. The CDR3 region has the DNA TGTGCCACCTGGGATGGCGGAGAGTTGGGCAAAAAAATCAAGGTATTT. This gives the protein CATWDGGELGKKIKVF.

As for this clone: The junction and the germline gene differ at one end; a read error may be behind it. The genes are TRGV9 and TRGJP. As TCRdb names no J gene, one was assigned here on the basis of a DNA match to germline. The CDR3 is made up of 14 amino acids. Looked up from germline, CDR1 is GITISATS and CDR2 is ISYDGTV (reference sequence). For the CDR3, the DNA is TGTGCCTTGTGGACAAAAGTGGGCAAAAAAGTCAAGGTATTT. Its protein is CALWTKVGKKVKVF.